This T cell receptor (beta chain) stems from a study of T cells in localized non-small cell lung cancer (dated by TCRdb to about 2020). With respect to the entire study: T cell repertoires of 236 early-stage NSCLC patients were analyzed, with tumors being compared against uninvolved tumor-adjacent lungs. All 250 or so NSCLC patients in the cohort were treatment-naive and had localized lung tumors that were resected. Of the NSCLC patients, roughly 130 were male and around 99 were female, and the mean age was approximately 69 years.

The investigation overall reported the following: Uninvolved tumor-adjacent lung showed the highest T cell clonality, higher than tumor, which suggests more focused antigenic responses in the uninvolved tumor-adjacent lung. Because of the exploratory design, TCR variables were selected using unadjusted p-values without false-discovery rate correction. Multi-region tumor sequencing was not performed, so intratumor heterogeneity could not be excluded. Of the top 100 tumor clones, a median of 57 were detected in paired uninvolved adjacent lung; around 27 were also among that lung's top 100. Higher blood T cell density associated with longer overall survival, while higher adjacent-lung clonality associated with shorter survival.

Trimming removed 3 bases from V and 0 bases from J, leaving 15 bases between the germline ends. The cysteine opens and the phenylalanine closes a CDR3 of 16 amino acids. Of all the DNA, just the CDR3 is kept, 48 bases in frame from base 1. CDR1 and CDR2, per the germline V gene, are KGHSH and LQKENI. Of note for this clone: Its specific antigen is unknown. No much larger clonotype is one base removed from it; base qualities were not supplied.

At diagnosis, peripheral blood, uninvolved tumor-adjacent lung and tumor were collected and were preserved as a mix of fresh-frozen and FFPE material. TCR beta CDR3 regions were sequenced from DNA using the immunoSEQ Assay. Per the source publication's procedure: To compute T cell density, TCR beta template counts were normalized to usable DNA, which was estimated by amplifying housekeeping genes. Richness was estimated using the preseqR package, with extrapolation to 400,000 templates for PBMC samples and to 120,000 templates for tissue samples. Clonality was calculated as one minus Pielou's evenness. Differential abundance testing on productive amino-acid clonotypes, with a minimum total count of 5 and an alpha of 0.1, was used to identify tissue-enriched TCRs. Repertoire overlap between compartments was quantified with the Jaccard Index and Morisita Overlap Index. TCR beta CDR3s were clustered by GLIPH together with public tetramer-defined viral CDR3s, and at least three viral sequences plus V-gene enrichment were required for viral motifs. Sourced from immuneACCESS, this table was stored by TCRdb with only in-frame sequences that have V and J called. A share of the clones is absent; for the studies checked, an unresolved V gene accounts for under half, and the remainder has no known explanation. For V, J and clone size, that table is used; D and trimming come from the DNA. The sample table lists more than 2,500 clones, about 23% of them with a count of one. Jointly, the top ten make up 15% to 20% of the sample.

The chain employs TRBV18 and TRBJ2-7, with TRBD1 perhaps the D gene, on 7 matching bases. The TCR was taken from a female donor of 60 years or more with stage III lung adenocarcinoma. The source material was lung tumor tissue, sampled before any cancer treatment. DNA sequence: TGTGCCAGCTCACCTCGACAGGGACTCGGCTCCTACGAGCAGTACTTC. Its protein is CASSPRQGLGSYEQYF.